This T cell receptor beta chain came from a study of T-cell reconstitution after alpha-beta-depleted transplantation in children. The authors prepared the TCRbeta library with unique molecular identifiers. TCRdb reanalysed the PCR reads using MiXCR and keeps one entry per CDR3 protein. The table lists more than 550,000 distinct CDR3 sequences, under 12% of them singletons. This clonotype was counted at least ten times. Unmatched junction bases numbered 4, after V lost 4 bases and J lost 3 bases. The CDR3 is 14 residues long. CDR1 is SGHRS, CDR2 YFSETQ, per germline. The receptor was derived from a human donor who donated a stem cell graft to a child with acute myeloid leukemia. The V call is TRBV5-1, the J call TRBJ2-1; 7 nucleotides line up with TRBD1. The sample was PBMCs from the stem cell graft donor, taken from the stem cell graft. The CDR3 loop reads CASSPGQYYNEQFF. The CDR3 region has the DNA TGCGCCAGCAGCCCGGGACAGTACTACAATGAGCAGTTCTTC.